These T cell receptor beta chains were read from a single sample in a study of T cells in Graves' hyperthyroidism and ophthalmopathy. TCRdb re-derived calls from the multiplex PCR reads in MiXCR, one entry per CDR3 protein. The sample has around 620,000 distinct CDR3 sequences; roughly 46% are singletons. The sample consisted of peripheral blood or thyroid tissue (not recorded which). These receptors all stem from an adult woman with Graves' disease, either hyperthyroidism or ophthalmopathy (not recorded which). Both conserved end residues are part of each CDR3. A D gene is named only where the DNA matches it firmly. Clone size is shown for a subset of rows, as once, few, many or a class of expanded clone.

V: TRBV24-1; J: TRBJ1-1; D: .; size: .; DNA: TGTGCCGAAACAGGGCAGAACACTGAAGCTTTCTTT; CDR3: CAETGQNTEAFF
V: TRBV5-4; J: TRBJ1-6; D: .; size: .; DNA: TGTGCCAGCAGCTTGGTGGGTCAGAATTCACCCCTCCACTTT; CDR3: CASSLVGQNSPLHF
V: TRBV28; J: TRBJ1-4; D: TRBD1; size: .; DNA: TGTGCCAGCAGTAGAACAGGGGCTACTGGGGAAAAACTGTTTTTT; CDR3: CASSRTGATGEKLFF
V: TRBV7-9; J: TRBJ1-1; D: .; size: few; DNA: TGTGCCAGCAGCTTAGTACCCGTTGGGAACACTGAAGCTTTCTTT; CDR3: CASSLVPVGNTEAFF
V: TRBV7-8; J: TRBJ1-1; D: .; size: .; DNA: TGTGCCAGCACCGCCCAAGGAACTGAAGCTTTCTTT; CDR3: CASTAQGTEAFF
V: TRBV10-3; J: TRBJ2-7; D: TRBD2; size: few; DNA: TGTGCCACCGCGGGAGGTCCCTACGAGCAGTACTTC; CDR3: CATAGGPYEQYF
V: TRBV20-1; J: TRBJ2-7; D: TRBD2; size: many; DNA: TGCAGTGCTTCCCGGACTAGCGGCCCCACCTACGAGCAGTACTTC; CDR3: CSASRTSGPTYEQYF
V: TRBV7-6; J: TRBJ2-2; D: TRBD2; size: many; DNA: TGTGCCAGCGGGACTACCTACACCGGGGAGCTGTTTTTT; CDR3: CASGTTYTGELFF
V: TRBV20-1; J: TRBJ1-1; D: TRBD1; size: many; DNA: TGCAGTGCTGAGGGACAGGCGTCTACTGAAGCTTTCTTT; CDR3: CSAEGQASTEAFF
V: TRBV7-9; J: TRBJ1-2; D: TRBD1; size: many; DNA: TGTGCCAGCAGCCGACAGGGCCGGGATGGCTACACCTTC; CDR3: CASSRQGRDGYTF
V: TRBV5-1; J: TRBJ1-6; D: .; size: .; DNA: TGCGCCAGCAGAACAGACGGGCCCGGGGGGGCCCTCCACTTT; CDR3: CASRTDGPGGALHF
V: TRBV6-1; J: TRBJ1-5; D: TRBD1; size: .; DNA: TGTGCCAGCAGCCTTTCCGCGACAGGGAATCAGCCCCAGCATTTT; CDR3: CASSLSATGNQPQHF
V: TRBV12-3/TRBV12-4; J: TRBJ2-2; D: .; size: .; DNA: TGTGCCAGCAGTTTAGCGGGACTCACCGGGGAGCTGTTTTTT; CDR3: CASSLAGLTGELFF
V: TRBV6-5; J: TRBJ2-7; D: .; size: many; DNA: TGTGCCAGCAGATCTCCCACAGGCTCCTACGAGCAGTACTTC; CDR3: CASRSPTGSYEQYF
V: TRBV15; J: TRBJ1-5; D: .; size: few; DNA: TGTGCCACCAGCGGGGTGGGCAGGGATGTTAGCAATCAGCCCCAGCATTTT; CDR3: CATSGVGRDVSNQPQHF
V: TRBV2; J: TRBJ2-7; D: .; size: .; DNA: TGTGCCGTGGAGGGGGCCTCCTACGAGCAGTACTTC; CDR3: CAVEGASYEQYF
V: TRBV20-1; J: TRBJ2-7; D: TRBD2; size: .; DNA: TGCAGTGCTAGCAGGCAGACTAGCGGCTACGAGCAGTACTTC; CDR3: CSASRQTSGYEQYF
V: TRBV5-1; J: TRBJ1-2; D: .; size: .; DNA: TGTGCCAGCAGTTCAAGGGGACTCCGAGCAGGAGGCTACACCTTC; CDR3: CASSSRGLRAGGYTF
V: TRBV4-1; J: TRBJ1-5; D: .; size: many; DNA: TGCGCCAGCAGCCGCACCCTTGGCGGTGGCAATCAGCCCCAGCATTTT; CDR3: CASSRTLGGGNQPQHF
V: TRBV5-1; J: TRBJ2-7; D: TRBD2; size: many; DNA: TGCGCCAGCAGCTTGGAAGCGGGAGGGCCCAACGAGCAGTACTTC; CDR3: CASSLEAGGPNEQYF
V: TRBV14; J: TRBJ2-7; D: .; size: .; DNA: TGTGCCGGCAGCCAGTTTTACGAGCAGTACTTC; CDR3: CAGSQFYEQYF
V: TRBV10-3; J: TRBJ2-6; D: TRBD1; size: .; DNA: TGTGCCATCGGTGGGACAGGTCGCCTCTCTGGGGCCAACGTCCTGACTTTC; CDR3: CAIGGTGRLSGANVLTF
V: TRBV30; J: TRBJ2-7; D: TRBD1; size: few; DNA: TGTGCCTGGTCCGGACAGGGAAACGAGCAGTACTTC; CDR3: CAWSGQGNEQYF
V: TRBV25-1; J: TRBJ1-1; D: .; size: .; DNA: TGTGCTAGAGATCCTAATAGGGTGAACACTGAAGCTTTCTTT; CDR3: CARDPNRVNTEAFF
V: TRBV19; J: TRBJ1-5; D: .; size: .; DNA: TGTGCCGGTAGTATCGGAGCGGGAGATGAGCAGCCCCAGCATTTT; CDR3: CAGSIGAGDEQPQHF
V: TRBV9; J: TRBJ1-6; D: .; size: few; DNA: TGTGCCAGCAGCGTAGCGGATAATTCACCCCTCCACTTT; CDR3: CASSVADNSPLHF
V: TRBV19; J: TRBJ1-5; D: .; size: .; DNA: TGTGCCAGTACCCTCTCAACGGTAGGGCTCGCCCAGCATTTT; CDR3: CASTLSTVGLAQHF
V: TRBV7-9; J: TRBJ1-5; D: TRBD1; size: .; DNA: TGTGCCAGCAGCGCCAGGGGGATAGGTAGAGAGACCCAGCATTTT; CDR3: CASSARGIGRETQHF
V: TRBV5-1; J: TRBJ1-2; D: TRBD1; size: .; DNA: TGCGCCAGCAGCTCGGGACAGGGTGACTATGGCTACACCTTC; CDR3: CASSSGQGDYGYTF
V: TRBV20-1; J: TRBJ2-7; D: .; size: few; DNA: TGCAGTGCTAGCGAGCTAGGCTACGAGCAGTACTTC; CDR3: CSASELGYEQYF
V: TRBV29-1; J: TRBJ2-3; D: .; size: once; DNA: TGCAGCGTTGCTTTCACTGATACGCAGTATTTT; CDR3: CSVAFTDTQYF
V: TRBV14; J: TRBJ2-7; D: .; size: many; DNA: TGTGCCAGCAGCCAAGACTACCTATCTGGGCAGTACTTC; CDR3: CASSQDYLSGQYF
V: TRBV5-1; J: TRBJ1-5; D: TRBD1; size: many; DNA: TGCGCCAGCAGCCCAGGACAGGGGGATCAGCCCCAGCATTTT; CDR3: CASSPGQGDQPQHF
V: TRBV13; J: TRBJ1-2; D: TRBD1; size: .; DNA: TGTGCCAGCAGCCTCCTGCGGGACAGGACCGACTGCGGCTACACCTTC; CDR3: CASSLLRDRTDCGYTF
V: TRBV6-1; J: TRBJ1-2; D: .; size: .; DNA: TGTGCCAGCATCGGCAGGCTCTATGGCTACACCTTC; CDR3: CASIGRLYGYTF
V: TRBV20-1; J: TRBJ1-4; D: TRBD1; size: once; DNA: TGCAGTGCCCGTCCCGGGACAGGGGTGGAAAAACTGTTTTTT; CDR3: CSARPGTGVEKLFF